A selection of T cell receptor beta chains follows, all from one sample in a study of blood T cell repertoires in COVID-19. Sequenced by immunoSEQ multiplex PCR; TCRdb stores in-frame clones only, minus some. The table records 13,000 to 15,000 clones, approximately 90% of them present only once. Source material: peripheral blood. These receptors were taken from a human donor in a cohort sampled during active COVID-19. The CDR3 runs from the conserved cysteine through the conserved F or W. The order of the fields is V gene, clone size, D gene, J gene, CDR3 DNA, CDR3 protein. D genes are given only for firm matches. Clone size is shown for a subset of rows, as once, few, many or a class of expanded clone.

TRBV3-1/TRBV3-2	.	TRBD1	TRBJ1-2	TGTGCCAGCAGCCAAGATCAGGGACAGGGCGCCTCCATCGGAGGCTACACCTTC	CASSQDQGQGASIGGYTF
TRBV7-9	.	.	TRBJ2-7	TGTGCCAGCAGCCCGTTCTCAGGGAACGAGCAGTACTTC	CASSPFSGNEQYF
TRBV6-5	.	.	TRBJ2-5	TGTGCCAGCAGTTGGGCAGGACAAGAGACCCAGTACTTC	CASSWAGQETQYF
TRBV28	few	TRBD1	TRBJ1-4	TGTGCCAGCAGTATGGGGACAGGGGGGCGTGAAAAACTGTTTTTT	CASSMGTGGREKLFF
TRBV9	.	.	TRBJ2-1	TGTGCCAGCAGCGTAGTAGGGGCGGGGAAGGACAATGAGCAGTTCTTC	CASSVVGAGKDNEQFF
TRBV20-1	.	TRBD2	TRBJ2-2	TGCAGTGCTAGTGAGGCGGGAGTCCCCACCGGGGAGCTGTTTTTT	CSASEAGVPTGELFF
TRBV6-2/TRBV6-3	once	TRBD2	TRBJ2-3	TGTGCCAGCAGCCCTACCCGACTAGCGGGACTCCTAGGTAGCACAGATACGCAGTATTTT	CASSPTRLAGLLGSTDTQYF
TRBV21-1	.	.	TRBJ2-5	TGTGCCAGCAGCAAAAATTGCGAGAGGCAAGAGACCCAGTACTTC	CASSKNCERQETQYF
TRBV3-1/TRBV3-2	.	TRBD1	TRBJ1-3	TGTGCCAGCAGCCATTACCGGGACAGCTCTGGAAACACCATATATTTT	CASSHYRDSSGNTIYF
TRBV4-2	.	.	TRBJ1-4	TGTGCCAGCAGCCAAGGCCATGGGGGGGCAGGTGAAAAACTGTTTTTT	CASSQGHGGAGEKLFF
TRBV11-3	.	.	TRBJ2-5	TGTGCCAGCAGCTTAGAAGGGGGGACCCAGTACTTC	CASSLEGGTQYF
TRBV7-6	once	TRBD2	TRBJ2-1	TGTGCCAGCAGCATAGGACTAGCGGGGGCCCTCAGATCCTACAATGAGCAGTTCTTC	CASSIGLAGALRSYNEQFF
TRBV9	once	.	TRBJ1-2	TGTGCCAGCAGCGCGGGAGGGGCAGGGGATGGCTACACCTTC	CASSAGGAGDGYTF
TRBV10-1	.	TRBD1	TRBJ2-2	TGCGCCAGCAGTGACTCAGGCCGGGACAGGGGGACCGGGGAGCTGTTTTTT	CASSDSGRDRGTGELFF
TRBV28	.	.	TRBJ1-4	TGTGCCAGCAGTTTATTAGGGAGTAATGAAAAACTGTTTTTT	CASSLLGSNEKLFF
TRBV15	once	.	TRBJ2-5	TGTGCCACCAGCAGTCAACAGCAAGAGACCCAGTACTTC	CATSSQQQETQYF
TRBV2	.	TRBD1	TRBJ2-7	TGTGCCAGCAGTTCCGACAGGGCCTACGAGCAGTACTTC	CASSSDRAYEQYF
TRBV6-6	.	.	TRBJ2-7	TGTGCCAGCAGTTACGAGGGCTACGAGCAGTACTTC	CASSYEGYEQYF
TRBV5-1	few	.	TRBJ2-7	TGCGCCAGCAGCTTGGTCACTAGTGGGTACGAGCAGTACTTC	CASSLVTSGYEQYF
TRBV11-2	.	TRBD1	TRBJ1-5	TGTGCCAGCAGCTTGGCAGGGGGCTATCAGCCCCAGCATTTT	CASSLAGGYQPQHF
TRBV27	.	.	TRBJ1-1	TGTGCCAGCAGTTTATTCGGTAATGGTCCTGAAGCTTTCTTT	CASSLFGNGPEAFF
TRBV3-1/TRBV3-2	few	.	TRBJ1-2	TGTGCCAGCAGCCCGCGGGGTGGCTATGGCTACACCTTC	CASSPRGGYGYTF